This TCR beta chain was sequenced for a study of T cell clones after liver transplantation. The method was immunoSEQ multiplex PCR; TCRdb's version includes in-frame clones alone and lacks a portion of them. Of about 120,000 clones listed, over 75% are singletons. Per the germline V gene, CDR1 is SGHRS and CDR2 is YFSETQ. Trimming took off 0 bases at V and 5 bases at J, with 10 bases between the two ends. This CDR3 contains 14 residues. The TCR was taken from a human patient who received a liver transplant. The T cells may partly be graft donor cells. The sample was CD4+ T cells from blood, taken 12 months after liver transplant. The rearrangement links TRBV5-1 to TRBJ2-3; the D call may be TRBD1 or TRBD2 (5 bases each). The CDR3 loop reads CASSLGGVEDTQYF. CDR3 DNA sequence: TGCGCCAGCAGCTTGGGAGGGGTGGAAGATACGCAGTATTTT.